This is a list of T cell receptor beta chains from one sample in a study of T cell repertoires in cytomegalovirus infection. MiXCR was run by TCRdb on the reads, yielding one entry per CDR3 protein. The sample has hundreds of thousands of distinct CDR3 sequences; about a sixth are singletons. The sample taken for sequencing was PBMCs. These receptor sequences come from a human donor in good health (CMV status not recorded). Some clones in this sample may be carry-over from other donors' samples. The CDR3 runs from the conserved cysteine through the conserved F or W. A D gene is named only where the DNA matches it firmly. A row's size may be missing; if present it is once, few, many or a size class.

CDR3aa,CDR3nt,v_gene,d_gene,j_gene,abundance
CASSGYRSLNTEAFF,TGTGCCAGCAGTGGATACAGGTCTCTGAACACTGAAGCTTTCTTT,TRBV12-3/TRBV12-4,NA,TRBJ1-1,few
CASSIMDGGGQPQHF,TGTGCCAGTAGTATAATGGATGGAGGGGGCCAGCCCCAGCATTTT,TRBV19,TRBD1,TRBJ1-5,few
CASSLGTRGDQPQHF,TGTGCCAGCAGCTTAGGGACACGGGGCGATCAGCCCCAGCATTTT,TRBV7-9,NA,TRBJ1-5,few
CASSHGGQAQPQHF,TGTGCCAGCAGCCATGGAGGACAGGCGCAGCCCCAGCATTTT,TRBV7-2,TRBD1,TRBJ1-5,many
CASSFSVAGTRDAFF,TGTGCCAGCAGTTTCAGCGTCGCGGGAACACGGGATGCTTTCTTT,TRBV28,NA,TRBJ1-1,many
CASSPYPGRNYEQYF,TGTGCCAGCAGTCCTTATCCGGGACGGAACTACGAGCAGTACTTC,TRBV27,NA,TRBJ2-7,NA
CSASEGGPTIEQFF,TGCAGTGCTAGTGAAGGGGGGCCTACAATTGAGCAGTTCTTC,TRBV20-1,NA,TRBJ2-1,few
CASQRRADYGYTF,TGTGCCAGCCAGCGGCGGGCAGACTATGGCTACACCTTC,TRBV10-3,NA,TRBJ1-2,NA
CASSPASDTQYF,TGTGCCAGCAGCCCAGCCTCAGATACGCAGTATTTT,TRBV7-9,NA,TRBJ2-3,few
CASSYTVGAWQPQHF,TGTGCCAGCAGTTACACGGTCGGGGCCTGGCAGCCCCAGCATTTT,TRBV6-2/TRBV6-3,NA,TRBJ1-5,many
CASSLAVAGGQPQHF,TGTGCCAGCAGCTTAGCGGTGGCAGGGGGTCAGCCCCAGCATTTT,TRBV7-2,TRBD1,TRBJ1-5,many
CASSFYGNQPQHF,TGTGCCAGCAGTTTTTACGGCAATCAGCCCCAGCATTTT,TRBV12-3/TRBV12-4,NA,TRBJ1-5,NA
CASSQVSGTSYNSPLHF,TGTGCCAGCAGCCAGGTCTCCGGGACCTCCTATAATTCACCCCTCCACTTT,TRBV4-2,NA,TRBJ1-6,few
CASTPYQGADTEAFF,TGTGCCAGCACTCCTTATCAGGGGGCGGACACTGAAGCTTTCTTT,TRBV28,TRBD1,TRBJ1-1,NA
CASSPLGLQETQYF,TGTGCCAGCTCACCGTTAGGATTACAAGAGACCCAGTACTTC,TRBV18,NA,TRBJ2-5,many
CASSPNNSPLHF,TGTGCCAGCAGCCCCAATAATTCACCCCTCCACTTT,TRBV11-2,NA,TRBJ1-6,many
CASSLTLRGFSNGYTF,TGTGCCAGCAGTTTAACTTTAAGGGGCTTCTCCAATGGCTACACCTTC,TRBV28,NA,TRBJ1-2,NA
CASGLPPGYGYTF,TGTGCTAGTGGTTTGCCGCCGGGCTATGGCTACACCTTC,TRBV12-5,NA,TRBJ1-2,many
CASSSPRGGGGKDNEQFF,TGTGCCAGCAGCTCACCGCGGGGGGGGGGCGGGAAAGACAATGAGCAGTTCTTC,TRBV7-2,TRBD2,TRBJ2-1,many
CASSLAGTEAFF,TGTGCCAGCAGTTTAGCAGGGACTGAAGCTTTCTTT,TRBV28,NA,TRBJ1-1,many
CSASLGGSNSPLHF,TGCAGTGCTAGTCTAGGGGGAAGTAATTCACCCCTCCACTTT,TRBV20-1,NA,TRBJ1-6,many
CASGSSDRRKLFF,TGTGCCAGCGGGTCCTCGGACAGGCGGAAACTGTTTTTT,TRBV25-1,TRBD1,TRBJ1-4,few
CASSDRDTQYF,TGTGCCAGCAGCGACAGGGATACGCAGTATTTT,TRBV12-3/TRBV12-4,NA,TRBJ2-3,many
CASSYSYNEQFF,TGTGCCAGCAGTTACTCGTACAATGAGCAGTTCTTC,TRBV6-6,NA,TRBJ2-1,NA
CASSPQRGYTEAFF,TGTGCCAGCAGTCCGCAACGAGGATACACTGAAGCTTTCTTT,TRBV12-3/TRBV12-4,NA,TRBJ1-1,few
CASSLAVLGTHEREAFF,TGTGCCAGCAGCTTAGCAGTCCTCGGGACCCATGAAAGGGAAGCTTTCTTT,TRBV7-9,NA,TRBJ1-1,few
CASSWTGAFNQPQHF,TGTGCCAGCAGTTGGACAGGGGCGTTCAATCAGCCCCAGCATTTT,TRBV27,TRBD1,TRBJ1-5,NA
CASNTQGMAFF,TGTGCCAGCAACACCCAGGGGATGGCTTTCTTT,TRBV12-3/TRBV12-4,NA,TRBJ1-1,NA
CASSRQSGQGGSPLHF,TGTGCCAGCAGCCGGCAATCGGGACAGGGGGGGTCACCCCTCCACTTT,TRBV7-2,TRBD1,TRBJ1-6,many
CASSLGPLGGLSGYTF,TGTGCCAGCAGCTTAGGCCCCTTGGGCGGGCTGAGTGGCTACACCTTC,TRBV7-9,NA,TRBJ1-2,NA
CSARPNNQPQHF,TGCAGTGCTCGTCCAAACAATCAGCCCCAGCATTTT,TRBV20-1,NA,TRBJ1-5,NA
CASSYPGLTPMAQYF,TGTGCCAGCAGCTATCCGGGACTGACGCCCATGGCCCAGTACTTC,TRBV7-2,NA,TRBJ2-5,few
CASREQGSIGYTF,TGTGCCAGCAGGGAGCAGGGAAGTATCGGCTACACCTTC,TRBV6-1,NA,TRBJ1-2,many
CASSLRGGTLNEKLFF,TGTGCCAGCAGTTTACGGGGAGGGACCCTTAATGAAAAACTGTTTTTT,TRBV12-3/TRBV12-4,NA,TRBJ1-4,few
CASSPEGGTGEMYEQYF,TGTGCCAGCAGCCCCGAGGGGGGGACAGGGGAGATGTACGAGCAGTACTTC,TRBV7-9,TRBD1,TRBJ2-7,many
CASSPTIRAGYGYTF,TGCGCCAGCAGCCCCACCATCCGTGCGGGCTATGGCTACACCTTC,TRBV4-1,NA,TRBJ1-2,many
CSVADGREAFF,TGCAGCGTTGCGGACGGCCGTGAAGCTTTCTTT,TRBV29-1,NA,TRBJ1-1,few
CASSRNGGYEQYF,TGTGCCAGCAGCCGGAACGGGGGCTACGAGCAGTACTTC,TRBV3-1,NA,TRBJ2-7,NA
CASSPIMGQGNSPLHF,TGTGCCAGCAGTCCTATAATGGGACAGGGGAATTCACCCCTCCACTTT,TRBV28,TRBD1,TRBJ1-6,NA
CASSRTLAGGTRTDTQYF,TGTGCCAGCAGCCGAACTCTAGCGGGGGGGACCCGTACAGATACGCAGTATTTT,TRBV6-2/TRBV6-3,TRBD2,TRBJ2-3,once
CASSFMTGDTDTQYF,TGTGCCAGCAGCTTTATGACGGGAGACACAGATACGCAGTATTTT,TRBV7-2,NA,TRBJ2-3,many
CASTPWLFLGQGSGTEAFF,TGTGCCAGTACCCCGTGGCTGTTTCTGGGACAGGGGTCGGGGACTGAAGCTTTCTTT,TRBV19,TRBD1,TRBJ1-1,NA
CSARGSFRDGNEQFF,TGCAGTGCTAGAGGATCCTTTCGGGACGGCAATGAGCAGTTCTTC,TRBV20-1,NA,TRBJ2-1,NA
CASREAGGADEQYF,TGTGCCAGCAGAGAGGCAGGGGGCGCGGATGAGCAGTACTTC,TRBV28,TRBD1,TRBJ2-7,many
CASSYTREQYF,TGTGCCAGCAGTTACACCCGCGAGCAGTACTTC,TRBV6-6,NA,TRBJ2-7,few
CASSFRANTGELFF,TGTGCTAGCAGCTTTCGAGCGAACACCGGGGAGCTGTTTTTT,TRBV7-7,NA,TRBJ2-2,many
CASILTLNTEAFF,TGTGCCAGCATCCTAACCTTGAACACTGAAGCTTTCTTT,TRBV6-6,NA,TRBJ1-1,NA
CASSELEGRYGYTF,TGTGCCAGCAGTGAATTGGAGGGGCGCTATGGCTACACCTTC,TRBV2,NA,TRBJ1-2,NA
CASSLTPAYEQYF,TGTGCCAGCAGTTTAACCCCCGCCTACGAGCAGTACTTC,TRBV28,NA,TRBJ2-7,NA
CASSSNDRVHTEAFF,TGTGCCAGCAGTTCCAATGACAGGGTACACACTGAAGCTTTCTTT,TRBV6-6,TRBD1,TRBJ1-1,many
CASTRQASTDTQYF,TGTGCCAGCACCCGACAGGCTAGCACAGATACGCAGTATTTT,TRBV12-3/TRBV12-4,NA,TRBJ2-3,many
CATSTQAGDTQYF,TGTGCCACCAGCACGCAAGCGGGAGATACGCAGTATTTT,TRBV15,NA,TRBJ2-3,many
CASSPLPRSATGELFF,TGTGCCAGCAGTCCACTACCCAGGTCGGCGACCGGGGAGCTGTTTTTT,TRBV6-5,NA,TRBJ2-2,few
CASSLQGLTYEQYF,TGTGCCAGCAGCCTCCAGGGTCTCACCTACGAGCAGTACTTC,TRBV7-2,NA,TRBJ2-7,many
CASSLVAGGGRSGQPQHF,TGTGCCAGCAGCTTAGTTGCAGGGGGCGGAAGGTCGGGTCAGCCCCAGCATTTT,TRBV7-6,TRBD1,TRBJ1-5,many